The entry below gives a single T cell receptor (beta chain) sequence along with its context. The sample belongs to a study of blood T cell repertoires in COVID-19. Whole-study context: Italy, Spain and the United States were the sources of the convalescent and acute COVID-19 samples. Sources were T cells, B-cell-depleted T cells, or PBMCs; the material itself was cDNA or gDNA.

In the source study's methods: Amplification of reference gene primers was used by the study to estimate nucleated cell counts. Profiled with immunoSEQ multiplex PCR; TCRdb holds only in-frame clones, not every one. V and J calls and clone size are given by that table; D and trimming were obtained from the DNA. Seen here are approximately 230,000 clones, about nine tenths observed once, and the top ten hold roughly 6.3%. V lost 3 bases and J 7 bases, leaving 16 bases between the germline ends. The CDR3 runs 15 residues. Germline assignment: CDR1 MDHEN and CDR2 SYDVKM. Seattle patients were enrolled while actively infected and followed longitudinally.

The source of this sequence is a woman younger than 45 with COVID-19, enrolled during active disease. Sequencing was performed on peripheral blood. The rearrangement uses TRBV28 and TRBJ2-1, with D tentatively TRBD2 (5 bases). DNA of the CDR3: TGTGCCAGCAGTTTGTCGCCTAGCCAAGTGAATGAGCAGTTCTTC. Its protein product is CASSLSPSQVNEQFF.